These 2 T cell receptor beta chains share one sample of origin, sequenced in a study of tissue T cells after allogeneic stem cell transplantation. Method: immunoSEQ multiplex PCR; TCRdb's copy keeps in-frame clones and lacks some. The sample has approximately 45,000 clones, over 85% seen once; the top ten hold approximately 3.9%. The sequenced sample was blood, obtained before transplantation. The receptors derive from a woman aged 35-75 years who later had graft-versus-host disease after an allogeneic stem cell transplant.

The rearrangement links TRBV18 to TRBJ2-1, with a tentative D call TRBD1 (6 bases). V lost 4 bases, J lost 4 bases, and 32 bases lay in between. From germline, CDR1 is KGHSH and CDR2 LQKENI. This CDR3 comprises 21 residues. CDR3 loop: CASSLYLTGATTLNLYNEQFF. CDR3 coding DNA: TGTGCCAGCTCACTTTACCTGACAGGAGCCACAACGCTCAACCTATACAATGAGCAGTTCTTC.

CDR3 nucleotides: TGTGCCAGCAGCCAAGTCGCGGGGCAGACAGGTCGTACCCGAGACAATGAGCAGTTCTTC. Translating it yields CASSQVAGQTGRTRDNEQFF. This chain links TRBV4-2 with TRBJ2-1, with D perhaps being TRBD1 or TRBD2 (6 bases each). Trimming removed 1 base at V and 5 bases at J, with 27 bases between. This CDR3 has 20 residues. Germline V lookup: CDR1 LGHNA, CDR2 YNFKEQ.